The present T cell receptor (beta chain) was sequenced within a study of shared clonotypes between healthy human individuals. On the study more broadly: Each donor had three CD4 naive, three CD4 memory, two CD8 naive and one CD8 memory plate.

The CDR3 has 13 residues. The germline V and J ends were trimmed by 8 bases and 8 bases, with 16 bases remaining between them. The germline V gene has CDR1 SGDLS and CDR2 YYNGEE. Naive CD8 cells, CD45RO-negative and positively selected for CCR7, excluded terminally differentiated effector memory CD45RA+ cells. Healthy HIV-negative adults without recent acute infections or vaccinations served as donors. Study-level findings and limits: Sequencing depth was expected to affect clonotype sharing among donors.

TCRdb keeps only in-frame clones here, not all; method: immunoSEQ multiplex PCR. The data contain about 2.2 million clones, approximately 92% of them singletons. Comment on this clone: Its antigen is as yet unknown.

Source material: naive CD8+ T cells from PBMCs. The rearrangement joins TRBV9 to TRBJ1-4; D remains unclear. This sequence originates from a man aged 18 to 35 in good health. Some clones in this sample may be carry-over from other donors' samples. CDR3 nucleotide sequence: TGTGCCAGTGGTCGGACCCTGGAGGAAAAACTGTTTTTT. Its protein product is CASGRTLEEKLFF. The variable domain in full, completed from reference TRBV9 and TRBJ1-4, reads DSGVTQTPKHLITATGQRVTLRCSPRSGDLSVYWYQQSLDQGLQFLIQYYNGEERAKGNILERFSAQQFPDLHSELNLSSLELGDSALYFCASGRTLEEKLFFGSGTQLSVL.